This TCR beta chain derives from a study of blood T cell repertoires in COVID-19. Study-level information: Whether acute or convalescent, the COVID-19 samples came from the United States, Italy and Spain. PBMCs, B-cell-depleted T cells, or T cells provided the cDNA or gDNA that made up the material.

Study processing details: Reference gene primer amplification gave estimated nucleated cell counts. Measured with immunoSEQ multiplex PCR; TCRdb has only the in-frame clones, and not every one. Clone size and the V and J calls come from that table; the DNA yielded D and trimming. In the table there are about 220,000 clones, 84% of which are singletons. The clonotype comes from a man younger than 40 with active or convalescent COVID-19. The specimen was peripheral blood.

The CDR3 spells CASSSNTVYNEQFF. The CDR3 region has the DNA TGTGCCAGCAGCTCAAACACAGTTTACAATGAGCAGTTCTTC. The chain carries TRBV9 and TRBJ2-1; D uncertain. Germline CDR1 and CDR2: SGDLS and YYNGEE. V dropped 4 bases and J dropped 4 bases, with 12 bases sitting between them. The CDR3 is made up of 14 amino acids.